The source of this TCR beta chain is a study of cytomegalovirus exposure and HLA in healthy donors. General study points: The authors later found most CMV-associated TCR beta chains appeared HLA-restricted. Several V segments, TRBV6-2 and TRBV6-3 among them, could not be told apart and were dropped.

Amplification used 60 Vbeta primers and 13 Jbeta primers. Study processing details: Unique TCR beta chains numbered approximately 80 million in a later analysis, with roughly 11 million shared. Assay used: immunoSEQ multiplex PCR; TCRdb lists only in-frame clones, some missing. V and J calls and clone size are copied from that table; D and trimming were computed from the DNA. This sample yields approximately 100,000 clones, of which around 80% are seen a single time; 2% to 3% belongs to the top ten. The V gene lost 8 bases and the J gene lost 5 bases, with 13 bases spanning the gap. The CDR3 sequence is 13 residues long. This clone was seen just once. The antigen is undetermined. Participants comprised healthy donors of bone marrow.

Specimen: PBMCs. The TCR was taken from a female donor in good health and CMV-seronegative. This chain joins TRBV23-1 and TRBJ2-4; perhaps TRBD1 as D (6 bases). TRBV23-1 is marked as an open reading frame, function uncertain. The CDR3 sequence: CASCRDIQNIQYF. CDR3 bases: TGCGCCAGCTGTCGGGACATTCAAAACATTCAGTACTTC.